One sample yielded the 10 T cell receptor beta chains listed below, sequenced in a study of beta chain features in type 1 diabetes. The isolated RNA, all of it, was reverse transcribed, so expressed TCRB transcripts were what got sequenced. Clones were read by immunoSEQ multiplex PCR, and TCRdb kept only the in-frame ones, dropping some. The data show roughly 260,000 clones, about 20% seen once. Study conclusions and caveats: Type 1 diabetes patients had TCRB CDR3s that were shorter (moderately but significantly so) in all four CD4+ subsets.

Antigens for these TCRs are unknown. The sample consisted of naive CD4+ T cells from blood. The receptors derive from a woman in her 40s with type 1 diabetes.

This sequence joins TRBV5-4 and TRBJ1-1; D possibly corresponds to TRBD1 (6 bases). CDR3 size: 14 residues. Germline lookup yields CDR1 SGHNT and CDR2 YYREEE (reference sequence). V lost 5 bases and J lost 1, with 12 bases in between. The CDR3 sequence: CASRPTTGNTEAFF. In nucleotides, the CDR3 is TGTGCCAGCAGACCCACGACAGGGAACACTGAAGCTTTCTTT.

The V and J genes are TRBV14 and TRBJ2-1; TRBD2 matches at 12 bases. Germline V gene sequence: CDR1 SGHDN, CDR2 FVKESK. CDR3 length: 15 residues. The ends lost 3 bases at V and 9 bases at J; junction bases unmatched: 6. The CDR3 is CASSHRLAGVGEQFF. In DNA form, the CDR3 reads TGTGCCAGCAGCCATAGACTAGCGGGAGTGGGTGAGCAGTTCTTC.

The table lists this clone with a few counts. The chain employs TRBV6-5 and TRBJ1-4; D not resolved. CDR3 length: 13 residues. V was cut by 4 bases and J by 9 bases, with 12 bases left in between. From germline, CDR1 is MNHEY and CDR2 SVGAGI. CDR3: CASSFDKSQKLFF. CDR3 nucleotide sequence: TGTGCCAGCAGTTTCGACAAATCGCAAAAACTGTTTTTT.

In nucleotides, the CDR3 is TGTGCCAGCAGTCCGGGTGGTCAGCCCCAGCATTTT. Amino acids: CASSPGGQPQHF. The rearrangement links TRBV7-2 to TRBJ1-5; the D is unclear. Between the trimmed V and J ends, which lost 6 bases and 6 bases, there was a span of 9 bases. This CDR3 contains 12 residues. Germline V gene data show CDR1 as SGHTA and CDR2 as FQGNSA.

For this clone: Additional DNA sequences in this sample encode the identical CDR3. V usage is TRBV19 and J usage is TRBJ1-2, with 9 bases aligning to TRBD1. The CDR3 spans 14 residues. Per germline, CDR1 LNHDA and CDR2 SQIVND (reference sequence). With 5 bases clipped from V and 3 bases from J, the junction kept 4 bases outside the gene matches. The CDR3 here is CASSPGQGDYGYTF. The CDR3 coding sequence is TGTGCCAGTAGTCCGGGACAGGGAGACTATGGCTACACCTTC.

The V call is TRBV13, the J call TRBJ1-2; D unclear. This CDR3 is built from 16 residues. The V gene's germline CDR1 is PRHDT and CDR2 FYEKMQ (reference sequence). Trimming shortened V by 0 bases and J by 3 bases, and 14 bases separated the two germline ends. CDR3 sequence: CASSLGSWGADYGYTF. The CDR3 DNA is TGTGCCAGCAGCTTAGGCTCTTGGGGAGCAGACTATGGCTACACCTTC.

This clone was seen a handful of times. The chain couples TRBV4-3 to TRBJ2-7; D is unresolved. This CDR3 contains 13 residues. Per germline, CDR1 LGHNA and CDR2 YSLEER. V dropped 0 bases and J dropped 5 bases, with 8 bases sitting between them. The CDR3 DNA reads TGCGCCAGCAGCCAAGATTTGGCGGACGAGCAGTACTTC. Protein: CASSQDLADEQYF.

The chain carries TRBV28 and TRBJ2-6, with D possibly being TRBD2 (7 bases). This CDR3 is 15 amino acids long. Trimming shortened V by 11 bases and J by 2 bases, and 16 bases separated the two germline ends. The germline V gene has CDR1 MDHEN and CDR2 SYDVKM. In DNA form, the CDR3 reads TGTGCCTCCAACCGGGGGGCGACTGGGGCCAACGTCCTGACTTTC. Translated: CASNRGATGANVLTF.

This chain links TRBV15 with TRBJ1-3; possibly TRBD1 for D (6 bases). The CDR3 contains 15 residues. Trimming removed 0 bases from V and 3 bases from J, with 9 bases in between. The V gene's germline CDR1 is LNHNV and CDR2 YYDKDF (reference sequence). CDR3 protein: CATSRDRQVGNTIYF. As DNA, the CDR3 is TGTGCCACCAGCAGAGATCGACAGGTTGGAAACACCATATATTTT.

The chain is built from TRBV27 and TRBJ2-3; TRBD2 matches at 12 bases. V was clipped by 9 bases and J by 4 bases; unmatched bases: 5. Germline V gene data show CDR1 as MNHEY and CDR2 as SMNVEV (reference sequence). This CDR3 spans 14 amino acids. CDR3 coding DNA: TGTGCCAGTAGCACTAGCGGGAGGTCAGATACGCAGTATTTT. Encoded protein: CASSTSGRSDTQYF.